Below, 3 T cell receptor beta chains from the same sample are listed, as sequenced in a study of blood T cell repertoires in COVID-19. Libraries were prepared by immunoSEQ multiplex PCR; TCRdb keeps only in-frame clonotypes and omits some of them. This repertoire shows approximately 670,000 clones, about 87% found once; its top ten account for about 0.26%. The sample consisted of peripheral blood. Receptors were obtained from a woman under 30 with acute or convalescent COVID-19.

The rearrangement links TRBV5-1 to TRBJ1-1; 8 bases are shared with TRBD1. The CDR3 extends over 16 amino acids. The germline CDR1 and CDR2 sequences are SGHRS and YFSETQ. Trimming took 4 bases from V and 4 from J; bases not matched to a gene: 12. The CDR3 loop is CASSELSGGLSTEAFF. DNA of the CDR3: TGCGCCAGCAGCGAACTTTCAGGGGGCCTAAGCACTGAAGCTTTCTTT.

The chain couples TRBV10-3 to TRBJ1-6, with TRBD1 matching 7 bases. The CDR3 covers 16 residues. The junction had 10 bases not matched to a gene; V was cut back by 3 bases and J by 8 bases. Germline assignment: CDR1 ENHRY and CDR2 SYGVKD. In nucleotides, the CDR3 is TGTGCCATCAGTGACCCCGGGACAGTTTGGGATTCACCCCTCCACTTT. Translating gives CAISDPGTVWDSPLHF.

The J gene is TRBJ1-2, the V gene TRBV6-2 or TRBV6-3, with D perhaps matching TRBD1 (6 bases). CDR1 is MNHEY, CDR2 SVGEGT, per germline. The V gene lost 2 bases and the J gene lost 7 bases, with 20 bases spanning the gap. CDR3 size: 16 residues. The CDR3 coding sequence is TGTGCCAGCAGTTACAACGGCCGGGGGGCTCGGGGTGGCTACACCTTC. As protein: CASSYNGRGARGGYTF.